This T cell receptor (beta chain) was captured by sequencing in a study of blood T cell repertoires in COVID-19. As for the study in general: In each case, the material was cDNA or gDNA derived from T cells, B-cell-depleted T cells, or PBMCs.

Per the original data handling: Estimation of nucleated cell counts was performed using reference gene primer amplification. The protocol was immunoSEQ multiplex PCR, while the TCRdb copy is restricted to in-frame clones and leaves out a portion. For V, J and clone size, that table is used; D and trimming come from the DNA. The repertoire holds 250,000 to 300,000 clones, with around 90% as singletons. Trimming cost V 4 bases and J 1 base, with 16 bases left between them. Germline CDR1 reads MNHEY; CDR2 reads SMNVEV (reference sequence). The CDR3 runs to 16 residues. Recruits, aged about 18 to 90 years, lived in 20 to 30 US areas.

Sequencing was performed on PBMCs or T cells enriched from blood (not recorded which). This TCR came from a human donor in a cohort exposed to, infected with or recovered from COVID-19 (not recorded which). The donor label of this sample is uncertain. V usage is TRBV27 and J usage is TRBJ1-1, with a weak D call TRBD1 (5 bases). CDR3 residues: CASSSLWRGRNTEAFF. CDR3 sequence (DNA): TGTGCCAGCAGTTCCCTTTGGAGGGGAAGGAACACTGAAGCTTTCTTT.